This TCR beta chain was sequenced for a study of siplizumab effects on memory and regulatory T cells (dated by TCRdb to between 2017 and 2020). About the study as a whole: The effect of the anti-CD2 antibody siplizumab on alloreactive T-cell subsets was examined in allogeneic mixed lymphocyte reactions constructed from human PBMCs. Results the study describes overall, beyond this receptor: The cumulative frequency of alloreactive sequences that could be traced back to unstimulated CD4+ memory T cells was significantly reduced by siplizumab. In reactions with siplizumab, an average of 68.8% of mappable alloreactive CD4+ clones were Treg-derived, compared with 25% to 30% in control reactions. Compared with memory T cells, unstimulated naive T cells appeared more diverse, and naive cells seemed to make a substantial contribution to the alloresponse. No functional confirmation was obtained for the suppressive function of proliferating Tregs from siplizumab cultures. About 80-96% of proliferating CD4+ or CD8+ clones could not be given a naive or memory phenotype. Sequences below about 10^-5 frequency were poorly captured, so only a minor fraction of alloreactive clones could be mapped to unstimulated subsets.

As encoded in the germline V gene, CDR1 is SGHDT while CDR2 is YYEEEE. V was cut back by 9 bases and J by 7 bases, leaving a gap of 8 bases between them. Reading from cysteine to phenylalanine, the CDR3 counts 9 amino acids. Only CDR3 DNA is held: 27 bases, read in frame from base 1. Libraries were constructed by the immunoSEQ multiplex PCR assay. Approximately 100,000 TCR templates per sample were assayed on the deep sequencing platform. Genomic DNA extracted from sorted T cells was used for TCRbeta CDR3 sequencing. As for the original processing: The R programming language was used for clonal analysis of TCRbeta CDR3 data. Comparing unstimulated samples against CFSE-low samples taken after the reaction was how alloreactive CD4+ and CD8+ clones were defined. Alloreactive CD4+ clones were assigned to regulatory or non-regulatory origin by matching sequences to sorted unstimulated Treg and non-Treg repertoires. As stored in TCRdb, this immuneACCESS dataset retains in-frame rearrangements with V and J assigned. A fraction of the clones does not appear; measured against another copy, unresolved V genes explain less than half of the discrepancy, and the remainder lacks a known reason. The V and J calls and clone size were taken over from that table, and D and trimming were inferred from the DNA. For this sample there are about 100,000 clones; 94% appear just once. The ten most abundant clones make up 0.55% to 0.65% of the sample.

On this clone itself: Its antigen has not been determined. No much larger clone exists at a distance of one base, and base qualities are not known.

Sorted unstimulated T cells and proliferating T cells recovered from mixed lymphocyte reactions were subjected to TCRbeta CDR3 sequencing. Fresh whole blood from 9 to 11 HLA-typed healthy donors was used to isolate PBMCs. Unstimulated CD4+ regulatory T cells were FACS-sorted to map the origin of alloreactive clones. The V gene is TRBV5-6 and the J gene is TRBJ2-7, with no reliable assignment of the D segment. This sequence originates from a human donor in good health. Sequencing was performed on Tregs sorted from blood. The CDR3 protein is CANHTEQYF. The sequenced DNA is TGTGCCAACCATACGGAGCAGTACTTC.